The next 19 T cell receptor beta chains were all read from a single sample in a study of OX40 agonist ivuxolimab in advanced cancers. Generated by immunoSEQ multiplex PCR, the TCRdb table keeps only in-frame clones and is missing some. There are some 86,000 clones in the sample; around 94% occur only once, and over 9% lies in the top ten. The material was CD4+ or CD8+ T cells sorted from blood, obtained in a trial of the OX40 agonist ivuxolimab. The receptors stem from an adult with an advanced solid tumor such as melanoma, head and neck, liver or kidney cancer.

The V and J genes are TRBV18 and TRBJ1-5, with 8 bases identical to TRBD1. CDR3 size: 17 residues. V shed 4 bases and J 0 bases; nucleotides not matched to a gene: 8. Germline CDR1 is KGHSH and CDR2 is LQKENI. CDR3 residues: CASSLDRVRGSNQPQHF. The CDR3 DNA follows: TGTGCCAGCTCACTGGACAGGGTGAGGGGTAGCAATCAGCCCCAGCATTTT.

The genes are TRBV7-8 and TRBJ2-7, with 10 bases identical to TRBD2. The CDR3 runs to 15 residues. The junction had 8 bases not matched to a gene; V was cut back by 7 bases and J by 2 bases. CDR1 is SGHVS and CDR2 is FQNEAQ in the germline V gene. CDR3 region: CASNVPAGGTYEQYF. CDR3 nucleotides: TGTGCCAGCAACGTACCAGCGGGAGGGACCTACGAGCAGTACTTC.

This chain joins TRBV19 and TRBJ1-1, with 8 bases that match TRBD1. Germline V gives CDR1 LNHDA, CDR2 SQIVND (reference sequence). The J segment lost 3 bases and the V segment lost 9 bases, leaving 6 bases of the junction unmatched. This CDR3 is built from 13 residues. The CDR3 DNA sequence: TGTGCCAGCAAACAGGGGGTGGACACTGAAGCTTTCTTT. Amino acid sequence: CASKQGVDTEAFF.

The rearrangement links TRBV10-3 to TRBJ1-1; D is unresolved. The germline V gene has CDR1 ENHRY and CDR2 SYGVKD. Trimming took 2 bases from V and 1 from J, leaving 5 bases between them. The CDR3 is 13 residues long. CDR3 nucleotides: TGTGCCATCAGTGAGGCCAAGAACACTGAAGCTTTCTTT. Encoded protein: CAISEAKNTEAFF.

This rearrangement joins TRBV27 to TRBJ1-2, with a weak D call TRBD1 (5 bases). Germline values: CDR1 MNHEY, CDR2 SMNVEV (reference sequence). The CDR3 consists of 15 residues. V was cut by 6 bases and J by 5 bases, with 19 bases left in between. CDR3 sequence (DNA): TGTGCCAGCAGCCTTATCGGTGGGGGTCAGTATGGCTACACCTTC. Its protein product is CASSLIGGGQYGYTF.

CDR3 amino acids: CASSYGRTGTYEQYF. DNA of the CDR3: TGTGCCAGCAGTTACGGGAGGACAGGGACCTACGAGCAGTACTTC. V is TRBV6-5 and J is TRBJ2-7, with 8 nucleotides matching TRBD1. Germline CDR1 is MNHEY and CDR2 is SVGAGI. Trimming removed 2 bases from V and 2 bases from J; junction bases left unmatched: 5. This CDR3 is built from 15 residues.

This chain connects TRBV11-2 to TRBJ2-5; 11 nucleotides align to TRBD2. The CDR3 runs to 17 residues. J gave up 4 bases and V 5 bases, and 12 bases lay outside the gene matches. Germline assignment: CDR1 SGHAT and CDR2 FQNNGV. The CDR3 DNA follows: TGTGCCAGCAGCACAGGACTAGCGGGTTGGGTAGGAGAGACCCAGTACTTC. Translated, it gives CASSTGLAGWVGETQYF.

The chain uses TRBV25-1 and TRBJ2-7; 7 bases are a match to TRBD2. V lost 5 bases to trimming and J lost 4 bases; unmatched junction nucleotides: 2. Germline V gene lookup returns CDR1 MGHDK and CDR2 SYGVNS. This CDR3 has 12 residues. The CDR3: CASSSGTYEQYF. For the CDR3, the DNA is TGTGCCAGCAGTAGCGGGACTTACGAGCAGTACTTC.

The chain uses TRBV6-6 and TRBJ1-4, with D maybe TRBD1 (5 bases). The CDR3 has 14 amino acids. Per the germline V gene, CDR1 is MNHNY and CDR2 is SVGAGI (reference sequence). V shed 2 bases and J shed 8 bases, with 12 bases lying between them. The CDR3 is CASSYTQSGEKLFF. The CDR3 DNA reads as TGTGCCAGCAGTTACACCCAGTCAGGGGAAAAACTGTTTTTT.

The V gene is TRBV11-2, the J gene TRBJ1-3; maybe TRBD1 (6 bases). Germline-derived CDR1 and CDR2 are SGHAT and FQNNGV. Trimming took 5 bases from V and 0 from J, leaving 17 bases between them. The CDR3 is 17 residues long. The CDR3 nucleotides are TGTGCCAGCAGCAACTATTGGACAGACAGCTCTGGAAACACCATATATTTT. Its translation is CASSNYWTDSSGNTIYF.

The chain uses TRBV28 and TRBJ2-7; 9 bases are shared with TRBD1. The CDR3 covers 12 residues. Germline values: CDR1 MDHEN, CDR2 SYDVKM. V shed 6 bases, J shed 6 bases, and the junction held 3 bases outside the gene matches. CDR3 protein: CASSSDRGEQYF. The CDR3 region has the DNA TGTGCCAGCAGCTCGGACAGGGGCGAGCAGTACTTC.

This chain connects TRBV19 to TRBJ2-7; 10 positions agree with TRBD2. Germline V CDR1 and CDR2: LNHDA, SQIVND (reference sequence). CDR3 length: 15 residues. Unmatched junction bases numbered 5, after V lost 5 bases and J lost 1 base. CDR3 sequence (DNA): TGTGCCAGTAGTGCAGTGACTAGCGGGTCCTACGAGCAGTACTTC. Translation: CASSAVTSGSYEQYF.

The chain combines TRBV2 with TRBJ2-1, with 7 nucleotides matching TRBD2. Germline CDR1 reads SNHLY; CDR2 reads FYNNEI. The CDR3 totals 16 residues. Trimming removed 3 bases from V and 4 bases from J; junction bases left unmatched: 9. The CDR3 DNA reads as TGTGCCAGCAGTGAGGTTGCGGGGGAGATATACAATGAGCAGTTCTTC. This translates into CASSEVAGEIYNEQFF. The whole variable domain, remainder taken from reference TRBV2 and TRBJ2-1, is EPEVTQTPSHQVTQMGQEVILRCVPISNHLYFYWYRQILGQKVEFLVSFYNNEISEKSEIFDDQFSVERPDGSNFTLKIRSTKLEDSAMYFCASSEVAGEIYNEQFFGPGTRLTVL.

The chain uses TRBV29-1 and TRBJ2-4, with D perhaps assigned TRBD1 or TRBD2 (5 bases each). The germline gives CDR1 SQVTM, CDR2 ANQGSEA. V was shortened by 1 base and J by 6 bases, with 16 bases between the two germline ends. The CDR3 loop spans 15 amino acids. CDR3 nucleotide sequence: TGCAGCGTTGAAGTTAGAGGGGAGAGTAGAAACATTCAGTACTTC. Protein sequence: CSVEVRGESRNIQYF.

This chain connects TRBV14 to TRBJ2-1, with TRBD2 identical over 7 bases. Germline values: CDR1 SGHDN, CDR2 FVKESK. The CDR3 length is 16 residues. With V trimmed by 1 base and J by 3 bases, 6 bases remained unmatched. CDR3 protein: CASSQVSGRYYNEQFF. The CDR3, as DNA: TGTGCCAGCAGCCAAGTTAGCGGGCGGTACTACAATGAGCAGTTCTTC.

The J gene is TRBJ2-1, the V gene TRBV7-9; maybe TRBD2 (7 bases). There are 14 residues in the CDR3. With 10 bases removed from V and 10 bases from J, the gap between germline ends came to 23 bases. The germline V gene encodes CDR1 SEHNR and CDR2 FQNEAQ (reference sequence). CDR3 in amino acids: CATDVGGALGEQFF. The CDR3 bases are TGTGCCACCGATGTAGGGGGGGCACTGGGCGAGCAGTTCTTC.

This clone was recorded a few times. The chain recombines TRBV6-5 with TRBJ1-2, with D possibly being TRBD1 (6 bases). The germline CDR1 and CDR2 sequences are MNHEY and SVGAGI. V lost 5 bases to trimming and J lost 4 bases, with 17 bases between them. The CDR3 is 15 amino acids. CDR3 region: CASSQDRIDFYGYTF. The CDR3 DNA reads TGTGCCAGCAGTCAAGACAGGATAGACTTCTATGGCTACACCTTC.

This chain links TRBV4-2 with TRBJ2-5, with TRBD2 as a possible D gene (5 bases). Germline lookup yields CDR1 LGHNA and CDR2 YNFKEQ. The ends were cut back, 0 bases at V and 7 bases at J, with 15 bases in the middle. The CDR3 runs 15 residues. The CDR3 nucleotides are TGTGCCAGCAGCCAAGAGGCGGCACCTGAGGGGACCCAGTACTTC. It yields the protein CASSQEAAPEGTQYF.

This chain joins TRBV27 and TRBJ2-3; 12 bases are shared with TRBD2. The CDR3 sequence is 15 residues long. With V trimmed by 8 bases and J by 1 base, 4 bases remained unmatched. Germline CDR1 reads MNHEY; CDR2 reads SMNVEV (reference sequence). This chain's CDR3 is CASARLAGGTDTQYF. DNA for the CDR3: TGTGCCAGCGCCCGACTAGCGGGGGGCACAGATACGCAGTATTTT.